This TCR beta chain is drawn from a study of blood T cell repertoires in COVID-19. The overall study: Samples came from the United States, Italy and Spain, spanning acute and convalescent COVID-19.

This clone was counted between two and nine times. This CDR3 spans 15 amino acids. CDR1 and CDR2 (germline): SNHLY, FYNNEI. The V segment lost 7 bases and the J segment 0 bases; nucleotides outside the gene matches: 3. Methods used by the authors: Counts of nucleated cells, estimated from reference gene primer amplification, were obtained. TCRdb's table, derived via immunoSEQ multiplex PCR, lists solely in-frame clones and lacks some. That table supplies the V and J calls and clone size; D and trimming were determined from the DNA. The table includes 40,000 to 55,000 clones, nearly 85% detected once. This TCR was recovered from a man aged 35 to 55 with acute or convalescent COVID-19. Material for sequencing was peripheral blood. The J gene is TRBJ1-6, the V gene TRBV2; TRBD1 matches at 7 bases. This CDR3 is CASKDRLSYNSPLHF. The CDR3 DNA is TGTGCCAGCAAGGACAGGCTCTCCTATAATTCACCCCTCCACTTT.